This T cell receptor beta chain emerged from a study of T-cell memory formation after mild COVID-19. Whole-study context: Clusters of TCRs were largely donor specific.

General study points: The study found contracting CD4+ clones mainly in CM and EM and contracting CD8+ clones in EMRA.

J gave up 2 bases and V 6 bases, and 8 bases lay outside the gene matches. CDR3 size: 15 residues. Per germline, CDR1 MRHNA and CDR2 SNTAGT. 5'RACE with constant-segment primers yielded barcoded, UMI-tagged TCR alpha and TCR beta cDNA libraries. TCRdb re-called the 5' RACE reads with MiXCR, one entry per CDR3 protein. The sample lists over 250,000 distinct CDR3 sequences; 15% to 20% were seen once. The table lists this clonotype with a few counts. Its specificity is not known. This receptor was taken from a man between 18 and 29 years old who had mild COVID-19 (a few samples of this study predate the infection). Cell type and time point are not known. Sequencing used PBMCs or a T cell subset sorted from them (not recorded which). The genes are TRBV6-4 and TRBJ1-2; 8 nucleotides agree with TRBD1. The CDR3 loop is CASSPSQGANYGYTF. The CDR3 region has the DNA TGTGCCAGCAGCCCCTCCCAGGGGGCCAACTATGGCTACACCTTC.